Each of the 6 T cell receptor beta chains below was sequenced from the same sample in a study of blood T cell repertoires in COVID-19. The repertoire was sequenced with immunoSEQ multiplex PCR; TCRdb's copy has only in-frame clones and lacks some. The sample lists around 300,000 clones; around 82% were seen once. The specimen sequenced was peripheral blood. The origin of the receptors is a woman aged 50 to 60 who had recovered from COVID-19.

This chain links TRBV4-2 with TRBJ2-7; D possibly corresponds to TRBD2 (5 bases). The germline gives CDR1 LGHNA, CDR2 YNFKEQ. V was clipped by 4 bases and J by 4 bases, with 14 bases between them. The CDR3 consists of 14 residues. The CDR3 nucleotides are TGTGCCAGCAGCCCTCTCGGGGTCCGTTACGAGCAGTACTTC. It translates to CASSPLGVRYEQYF.

The chain carries TRBV28 and TRBJ2-4; a possible D gene is TRBD1 (5 bases). V was clipped by 5 bases and J by 12 bases, with 20 bases between them. This CDR3 contains 14 residues. The germline gives CDR1 MDHEN, CDR2 SYDVKM. The CDR3 sequence: CASSPRAPKGDQYF. DNA for the CDR3: TGTGCCAGCAGTCCTAGGGCCCCAAAAGGGGATCAGTACTTC.

The chain uses TRBV18 and TRBJ1-1; no definite D call. There are 14 residues in the CDR3. V was cut by 2 bases and J by 1 base, with 8 bases left in between. CDR1 and CDR2 (germline): KGHSH, LQKENI. The CDR3 here is CASSPEETNTEAFF. The CDR3 nucleotides are TGTGCCAGCTCACCAGAGGAGACGAACACTGAAGCTTTCTTT.

V and J are TRBV12-3 or TRBV12-4 and TRBJ2-2, with D unclear. Trimming left V 7 bases short and J 6 bases short, with 12 bases between. The CDR3 extends over 13 amino acids. CDR3 loop: CASTPQVAGELFF. DNA of the CDR3: TGTGCCAGCACCCCCCAGGTAGCCGGGGAGCTGTTTTTT.

The V call is TRBV1, the J call TRBJ1-5; TRBD1, the table's D call, lacks a check against the DNA. TRBV1 is a pseudogene. The CDR3 length is 14 residues. The DNA of the CDR3 is TGCACCAGGCGGACAGGGGGCCGTAATCAGCCCCAGCATTTT. Translation: CTRRTGGRNQPQHF.

The V gene is TRBV7-2, the J gene TRBJ1-1, with D possibly matching TRBD1 (5 bases). V lost 5 bases and J lost 6, with 13 bases in between. There are 13 residues in the CDR3. The germline CDR1 and CDR2 sequences are SGHTA and FQGNSA. CDR3 in amino acids: CASSQDSGAEAFF. The CDR3 DNA is TGTGCCAGCAGCCAAGACTCGGGGGCTGAAGCTTTCTTT.